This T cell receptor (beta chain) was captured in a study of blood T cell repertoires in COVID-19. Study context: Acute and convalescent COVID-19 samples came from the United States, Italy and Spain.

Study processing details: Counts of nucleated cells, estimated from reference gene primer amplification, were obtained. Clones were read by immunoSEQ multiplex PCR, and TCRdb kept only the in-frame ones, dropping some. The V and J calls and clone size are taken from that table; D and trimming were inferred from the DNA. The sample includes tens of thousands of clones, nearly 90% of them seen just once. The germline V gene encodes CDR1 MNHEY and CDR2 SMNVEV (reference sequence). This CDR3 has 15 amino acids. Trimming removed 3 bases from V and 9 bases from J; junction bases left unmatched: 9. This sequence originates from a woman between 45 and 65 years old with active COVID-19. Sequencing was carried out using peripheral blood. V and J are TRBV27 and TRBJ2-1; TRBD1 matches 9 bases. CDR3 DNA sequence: TGTGCCAGCAGTTTTGGGCGGACAGGGGACGGTGAGCAGTTCTTC. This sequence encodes CASSFGRTGDGEQFF.